This TCR beta chain was recorded in a study of CD8+CD57+ T cells in acquired aplastic anemia. Overall study context: The sorted CD4+ and CD8+ cells yielded an average around 3 ug of DNA. The study obtained around 10 million reads on average for CD4+ cells from healthy donors. Study-wide points: Controls did not differ significantly from patients in CD8+ Simpson's diversity. Patients and controls were found to share twenty-nine CD8+ CDR3 sequences.

The V segment lost 0 bases and the J segment 0 bases; nucleotides outside the gene matches: 5. The CDR3 consists of 17 residues. Germline CDR1 is MNHEY and CDR2 is SVGAGI. Comment on this clonotype: Its cognate antigen is unknown.

Profiling that covered TCR beta VDJ and CDR3 relied on genomic DNA as its template. TCRdb recomputed calls from the reads with MiXCR, one row per CDR3 protein. The table records around 190,000 distinct CDR3 sequences, approximately 52% of them present only once. This receptor was identified in a human donor in good health, serving as a control. The chain joins TRBV6-5 to TRBJ2-7; 10 bases agree with TRBD1. The sequenced sample was sorted CD4+, CD8+, or CD8+CD57+ T cells (not recorded which) from PBMCs. The CDR3: CASSYSAGTGVSYEQYF. The CDR3 region has the DNA TGTGCCAGCAGTTACTCCGCCGGGACAGGGGTCTCCTACGAGCAGTACTTC.